The sample holds a few counts of the clone carrying this T cell receptor beta chain. Its antigen is still unknown. The data belong to a study of T cell repertoires in cytomegalovirus infection. TCRdb called the reads again in MiXCR, with one record for every CDR3 protein. The repertoire holds approximately 770,000 distinct CDR3 sequences, with around 29% as singletons. Germline V lookup: CDR1 SQVTM, CDR2 ANQGSEA. Trimming removed 0 bases from V and 0 bases from J; junction bases left unmatched: 13. CDR3 length equals 20 residues. This sample comprised cultured CD8+ T cells from PBMCs, obtained from culture after CMV antigen stimulation. The gene calls are TRBV29-1 and TRBJ2-1; TRBD2 aligns across 11 bases. The TCR sequence derives from a human donor in good health (CMV status not recorded). Some clones in this sample may be carry-over from other donors' samples. CDR3 DNA sequence: TGCAGCGTTGAAGATTGGCTAGCGGGGGGCCCTTCGAGCTCCTACAATGAGCAGTTCTTC. Encoded protein: CSVEDWLAGGPSSSYNEQFF.